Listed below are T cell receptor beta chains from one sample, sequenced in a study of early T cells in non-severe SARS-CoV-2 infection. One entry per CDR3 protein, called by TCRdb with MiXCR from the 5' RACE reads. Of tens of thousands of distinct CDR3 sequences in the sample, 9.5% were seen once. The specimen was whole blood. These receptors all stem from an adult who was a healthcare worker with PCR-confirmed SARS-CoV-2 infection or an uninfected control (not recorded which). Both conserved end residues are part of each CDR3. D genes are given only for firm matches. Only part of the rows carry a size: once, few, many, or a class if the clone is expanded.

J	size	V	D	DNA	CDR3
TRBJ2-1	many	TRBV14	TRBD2	TGTGCCAGCAGCCAAGATGTTGGGACTAGCGGGCGCTCCTACAATGAGCAGTTCTTC	CASSQDVGTSGRSYNEQFF
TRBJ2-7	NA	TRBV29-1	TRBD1	TGCAGCGTGATCGACGTTCGGGACAGGGAGGTCGAGCAGTACTTC	CSVIDVRDREVEQYF
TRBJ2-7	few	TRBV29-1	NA	TGCAGCGTTGCGGGCCTAGCTCCGTCCTACGAGCAGTACTTC	CSVAGLAPSYEQYF
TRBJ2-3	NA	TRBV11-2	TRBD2	TGTGCCAGCAGCGACGGAAGCGTGACTAGCCCCTACCCCGCAGATACGCAGTATTTT	CASSDGSVTSPYPADTQYF
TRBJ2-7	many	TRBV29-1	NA	TGCAGCGCCCAGACAGTCTCCTCCTACGAGCAGTACTTC	CSAQTVSSYEQYF
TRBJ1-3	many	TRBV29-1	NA	TGCAGCGTTGAAGGACATGCCGGGGGGAGAAACACCATATATTTT	CSVEGHAGGRNTIYF
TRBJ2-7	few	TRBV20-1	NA	TGCAGTGGTACGTCGTTCTCCTACGAGCAGTACTTC	CSGTSFSYEQYF
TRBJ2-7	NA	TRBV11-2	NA	TGTGCCAGCAGCTTAGTTGGGGGCGCCTACGAGCAGTACTTC	CASSLVGGAYEQYF
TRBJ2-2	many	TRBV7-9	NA	TGTGCCAGCAGCAGGGACACTACCGGGGAGCTGTTTTTT	CASSRDTTGELFF
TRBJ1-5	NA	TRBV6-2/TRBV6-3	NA	TGTGCCAGCAGTAAACAGGGATCTAGCAATCAGCCCCAGCATTTT	CASSKQGSSNQPQHF
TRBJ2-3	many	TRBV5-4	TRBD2	TGTGCCAGCAGTCCGTGGGGCGGGAGGGCTACAGATACGCAGTATTTT	CASSPWGGRATDTQYF
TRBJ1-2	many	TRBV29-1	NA	TGCAGCGTAGTTGGGTTGGGAACAAGCTATGGCTACACCTTC	CSVVGLGTSYGYTF
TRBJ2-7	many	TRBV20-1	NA	TGCAGTGCCTCTACCACAGGGATAACACCTTACGAGCAGTACTTC	CSASTTGITPYEQYF
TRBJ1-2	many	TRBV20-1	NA	TGCAGTGCTAGTCCCGGGAGTTACTATGGCTACACCTTC	CSASPGSYYGYTF
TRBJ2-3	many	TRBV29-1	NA	TGCAGCGTTTCCCTCACAGATACGCAGTATTTT	CSVSLTDTQYF
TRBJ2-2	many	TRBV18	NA	TGTGCCAGCTCACAGTCCGGGGCTTCGAACACCGGGGAGCTGTTTTTT	CASSQSGASNTGELFF
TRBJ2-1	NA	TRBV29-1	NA	TGCAGCGGTAACGAGCAGTTCTTC	CSGNEQFF
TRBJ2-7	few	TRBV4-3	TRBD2	TGCGCCAGCAGCCAAGATCCAGCGGGAGATAACTTCGAGCAGTACTTC	CASSQDPAGDNFEQYF
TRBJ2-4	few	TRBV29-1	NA	TGCAGCGCCCAAAGTGGGGCAAGTGGGGCCAAAAACATTCAGTACTTC	CSAQSGASGAKNIQYF
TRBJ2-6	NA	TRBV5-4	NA	TGTGCCAGCAGCCTGCCGGGGAGCTCTGGGGCCAACGTCCTGACCTTC	CASSLPGSSGANVLTF
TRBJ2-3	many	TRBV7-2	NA	TGTGCCAGCAGCTCTACGTCCGGAGCGACAGATACGCAGTATTTT	CASSSTSGATDTQYF
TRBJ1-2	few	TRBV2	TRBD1	TGTGCCAGCAGTAGCCAGGGACAGGATGGGAGTGGCTACACCTTC	CASSSQGQDGSGYTF
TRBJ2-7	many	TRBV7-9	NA	TGTGCCAGCACCCAGGGGACTATCGCCTACGAGCAGTACTTC	CASTQGTIAYEQYF
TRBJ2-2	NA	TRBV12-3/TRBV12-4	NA	TGTGCCACCCAGGGCGGGGGCAGAACCGGGGAGCTGTTTTTT	CATQGGGRTGELFF
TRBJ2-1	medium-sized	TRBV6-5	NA	TGTGCCAGCGGTCAGGGAGCTTACAATGAGCAGTTCTTC	CASGQGAYNEQFF
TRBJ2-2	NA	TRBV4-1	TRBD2	TGCGCCAGCAGCCCTAAGATGGGACTAGTCGCCGGGGAGCTGTTTTTT	CASSPKMGLVAGELFF
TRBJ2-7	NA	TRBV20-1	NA	TGCAGTGCTAGAGATAGCACTAGCCTTGCCTACGAGCAGTACTTC	CSARDSTSLAYEQYF
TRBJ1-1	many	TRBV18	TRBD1	TGTGCCAGCTCGGAAAGTGAGGGGGCAACTGAAGCTTTCTTT	CASSESEGATEAFF
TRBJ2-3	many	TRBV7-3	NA	TGTGCCAGCAGCCTCGATAGCGGCACAGATACGCAGTATTTT	CASSLDSGTDTQYF
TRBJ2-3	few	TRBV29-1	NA	TGCAGCGTTTACAGAGCAACTAGCACAGATACGCAGTATTTT	CSVYRATSTDTQYF
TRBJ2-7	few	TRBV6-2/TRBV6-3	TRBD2	TGTGCCAGCAGTTACTCGATACGGCGGGAGAAGGGCGAGCAGTACTTC	CASSYSIRREKGEQYF
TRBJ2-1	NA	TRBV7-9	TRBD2	TGTGCCAGCAGCTTAGGCAGCGGGAGGAATGAGCAGTTCTTC	CASSLGSGRNEQFF
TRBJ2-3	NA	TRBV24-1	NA	TGTGCCACCAGTGGGCGGGACAGCACAGATACGCAGTATTTT	CATSGRDSTDTQYF
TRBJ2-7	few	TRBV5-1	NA	TGCGCCAGCAGTATTGGTCTAGAGTCCTACGAGCAGTACTTC	CASSIGLESYEQYF
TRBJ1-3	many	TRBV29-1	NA	TGCAGCGTGACAGTTAACTCTGGAAACACCATATATTTT	CSVTVNSGNTIYF
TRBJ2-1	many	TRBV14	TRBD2	TGTGCCAGCAGCCAAGATCGGGATAGCGGGTACAATGAGCAGTTCTTC	CASSQDRDSGYNEQFF
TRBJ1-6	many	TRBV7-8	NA	TGTGCCAGCAGCTTTTTCGGGGGCTCCTATAATTCACCCCTCCACTTT	CASSFFGGSYNSPLHF
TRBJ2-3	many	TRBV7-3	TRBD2	TGTGCCAGCAGTCGGGGGGTAGTCCCCGATACGCAGTATTTT	CASSRGVVPDTQYF
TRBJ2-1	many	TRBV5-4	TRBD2	TGTGCCAGCAGCAGAAAGCGGGAGGGCCCCTACAATGAGCAGTTCTTC	CASSRKREGPYNEQFF
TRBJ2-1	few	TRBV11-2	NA	TGTGCCAGCAGCTTAGACGCCAGACCCTACAATGAGCAGTTCTTC	CASSLDARPYNEQFF
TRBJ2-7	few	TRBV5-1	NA	TGCGCCAGCAGCTTGGCCGGGACCAAGATCTACGAGCAGTACTTC	CASSLAGTKIYEQYF
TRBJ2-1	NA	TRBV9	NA	TGTGCCAGCAGCGTAGCATCCGTTTACAATGAGCAGTTCTTC	CASSVASVYNEQFF
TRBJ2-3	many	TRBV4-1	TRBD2	TGCGCCAGCAGCCAAGTGGGGACTAGCGGGGAAAGCACAGATACGCAGTATTTT	CASSQVGTSGESTDTQYF
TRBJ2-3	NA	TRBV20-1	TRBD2	TGCAGTGCTAGTTCAAAAGCGGGGACGCTCACAGATACGCAGTATTTT	CSASSKAGTLTDTQYF
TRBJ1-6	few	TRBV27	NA	TGTGCCAGCAGTTCGCATAGCCTTCTCCTCCACTTT	CASSSHSLLLHF
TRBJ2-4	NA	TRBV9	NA	TGTGCCAGCAGCCCCGGCAGGACAGACATTCAGTACTTC	CASSPGRTDIQYF
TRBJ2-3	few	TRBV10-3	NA	TGTGCCATCAGTTTCCGGGACCTGGGGGATACGCAGTATTTT	CAISFRDLGDTQYF
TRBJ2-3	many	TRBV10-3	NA	TGTGCCATCAGTGAGTCGTCAGATACGCAGTATTTT	CAISESSDTQYF
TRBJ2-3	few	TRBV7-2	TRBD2	TGTGCCAGCAGCTTAGTACTAGCGGGATCAGATACGCAGTATTTT	CASSLVLAGSDTQYF
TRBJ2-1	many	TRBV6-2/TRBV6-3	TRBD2	TGTGCCAGCAGTTACGGGGGGGAAAATGAGCAGTTCTTC	CASSYGGENEQFF